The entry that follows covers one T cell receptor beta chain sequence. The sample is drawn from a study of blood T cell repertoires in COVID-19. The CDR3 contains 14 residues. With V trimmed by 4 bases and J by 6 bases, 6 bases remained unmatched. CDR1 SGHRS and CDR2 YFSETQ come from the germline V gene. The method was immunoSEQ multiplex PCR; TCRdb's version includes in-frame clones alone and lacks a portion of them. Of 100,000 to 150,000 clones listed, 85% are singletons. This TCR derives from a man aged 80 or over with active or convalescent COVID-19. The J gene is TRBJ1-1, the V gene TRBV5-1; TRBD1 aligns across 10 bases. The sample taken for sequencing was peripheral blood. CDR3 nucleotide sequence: TGCGCCAGCAGCGGGACAGGGGTTAGCGCTGAAGCTTTCTTT. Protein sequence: CASSGTGVSAEAFF.